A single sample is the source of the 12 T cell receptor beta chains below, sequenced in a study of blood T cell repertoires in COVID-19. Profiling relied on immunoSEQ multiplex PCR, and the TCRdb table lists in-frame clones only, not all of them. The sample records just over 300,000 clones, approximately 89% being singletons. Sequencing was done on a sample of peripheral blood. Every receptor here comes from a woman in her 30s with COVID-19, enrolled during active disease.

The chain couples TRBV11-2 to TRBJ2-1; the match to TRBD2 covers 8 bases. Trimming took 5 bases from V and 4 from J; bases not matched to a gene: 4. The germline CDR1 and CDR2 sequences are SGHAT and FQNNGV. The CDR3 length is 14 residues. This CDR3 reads CASSLLAVYNEQFF. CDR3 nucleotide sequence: TGTGCCAGCAGCCTACTAGCGGTGTACAATGAGCAGTTCTTC.

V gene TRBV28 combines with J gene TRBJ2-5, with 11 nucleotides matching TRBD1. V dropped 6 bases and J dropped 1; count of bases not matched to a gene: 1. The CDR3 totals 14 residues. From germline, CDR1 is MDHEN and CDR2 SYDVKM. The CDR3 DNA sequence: TGTGCCAGCAGCGGGACAGGGGGCCAAGAGACCCAGTACTTC. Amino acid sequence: CASSGTGGQETQYF.

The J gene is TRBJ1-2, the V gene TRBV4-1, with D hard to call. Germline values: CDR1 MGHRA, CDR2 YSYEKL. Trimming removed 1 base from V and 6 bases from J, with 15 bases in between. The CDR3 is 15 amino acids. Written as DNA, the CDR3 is TGCGCCAGCAGCCAAGTCGCGCAGGTAATGGATGGCTACACCTTC. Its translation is CASSQVAQVMDGYTF.

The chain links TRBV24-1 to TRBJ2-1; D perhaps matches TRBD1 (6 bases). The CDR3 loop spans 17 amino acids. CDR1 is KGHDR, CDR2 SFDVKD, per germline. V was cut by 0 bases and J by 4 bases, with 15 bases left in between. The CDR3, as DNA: TGTGCCACCAGTGATTTGCACAGGGAAGGTGCTTACAATGAGCAGTTCTTC. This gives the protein CATSDLHREGAYNEQFF.

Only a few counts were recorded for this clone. CDR3 in amino acids: CASSEEPTGNQPQHF. As DNA, the CDR3 is TGTGCCAGCAGTGAAGAGCCCACAGGGAATCAGCCCCAGCATTTT. The chain has TRBV6-1 and TRBJ1-5, with D possibly being TRBD1 (6 bases). V lost 1 base and J 4 bases, leaving 11 bases between the germline ends. The CDR3 runs to 15 residues. CDR1 and CDR2 from the germline V gene are MNHNS and SASEGT.

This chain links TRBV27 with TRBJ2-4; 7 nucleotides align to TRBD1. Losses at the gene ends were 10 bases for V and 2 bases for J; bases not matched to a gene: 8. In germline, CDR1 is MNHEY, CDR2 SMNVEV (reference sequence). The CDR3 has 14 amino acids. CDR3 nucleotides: TGTGCCACCCCATCGACAGGGCCCAAAAACATTCAGTACTTC. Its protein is CATPSTGPKNIQYF.

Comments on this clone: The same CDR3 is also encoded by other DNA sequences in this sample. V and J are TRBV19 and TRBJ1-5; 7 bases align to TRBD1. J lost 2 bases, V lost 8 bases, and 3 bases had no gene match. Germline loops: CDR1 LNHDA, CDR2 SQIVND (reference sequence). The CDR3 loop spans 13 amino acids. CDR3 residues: CASSGTGNQPQHF. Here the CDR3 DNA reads TGTGCCAGTTCCGGGACAGGCAATCAGCCCCAGCATTTT.

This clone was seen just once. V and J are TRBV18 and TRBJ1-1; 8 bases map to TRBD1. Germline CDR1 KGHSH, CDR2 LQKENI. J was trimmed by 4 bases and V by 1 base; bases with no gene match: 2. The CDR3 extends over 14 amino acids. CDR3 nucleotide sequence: TGTGCCAGCTCACCACAGGACAGGGTCACTGAAGCTTTCTTT. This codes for CASSPQDRVTEAFF. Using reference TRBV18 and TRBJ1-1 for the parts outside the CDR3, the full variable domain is NAGVMQNPRHLVRRRGQEARLRCSPMKGHSHVYWYRQLPEEGLKFMVYLQKENIIDESGMPKERFSAEFPKEGPSILRIQQVVRGDSAAYFCASSPQDRVTEAFFGQGTRLTVV.

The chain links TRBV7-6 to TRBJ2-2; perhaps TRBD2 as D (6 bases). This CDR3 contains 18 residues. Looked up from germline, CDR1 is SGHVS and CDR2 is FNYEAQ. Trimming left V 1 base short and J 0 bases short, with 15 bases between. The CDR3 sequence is CASSLGRDGRPNTGELFF. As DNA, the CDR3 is TGTGCCAGCAGCTTAGGGCGGGATGGACGGCCGAACACCGGGGAGCTGTTTTTT. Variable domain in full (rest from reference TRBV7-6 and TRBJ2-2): GAGVSQSPRYKVTKRGQDVALRCDPISGHVSLYWYRQALGQGPEFLTYFNYEAQQDKSGLPNDRFSAERPEGSISTLTIQRTEQRDSAMYRCASSLGRDGRPNTGELFFGEGSRLTVL.

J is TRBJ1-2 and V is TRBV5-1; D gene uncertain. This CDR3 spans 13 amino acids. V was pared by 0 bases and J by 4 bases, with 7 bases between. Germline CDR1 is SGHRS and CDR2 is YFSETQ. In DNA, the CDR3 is TGCGCCAGCAGCTTGGGGGGAGGCTATGGCTACACCTTC. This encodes CASSLGGGYGYTF.

The CDR3 DNA follows: TGTGCCAGTTCTGTCTCTGGAAACACCATATATTTT. It codes for CASSVSGNTIYF. The chain is built from TRBV19 and TRBJ1-3; D unresolved. Germline values: CDR1 LNHDA, CDR2 SQIVND (reference sequence). Trimming removed 8 bases from V and 0 bases from J, with 5 bases in between. The CDR3 is 12 residues long.

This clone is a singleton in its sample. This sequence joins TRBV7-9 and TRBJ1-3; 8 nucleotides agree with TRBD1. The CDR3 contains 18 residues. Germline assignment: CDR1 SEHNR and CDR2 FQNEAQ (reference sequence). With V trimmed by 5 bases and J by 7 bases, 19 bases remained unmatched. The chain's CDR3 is CASSPLSPDRAQWNTIYF. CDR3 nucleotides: TGTGCCAGCAGCCCCCTCTCCCCGGACAGGGCCCAGTGGAACACCATATATTTT.